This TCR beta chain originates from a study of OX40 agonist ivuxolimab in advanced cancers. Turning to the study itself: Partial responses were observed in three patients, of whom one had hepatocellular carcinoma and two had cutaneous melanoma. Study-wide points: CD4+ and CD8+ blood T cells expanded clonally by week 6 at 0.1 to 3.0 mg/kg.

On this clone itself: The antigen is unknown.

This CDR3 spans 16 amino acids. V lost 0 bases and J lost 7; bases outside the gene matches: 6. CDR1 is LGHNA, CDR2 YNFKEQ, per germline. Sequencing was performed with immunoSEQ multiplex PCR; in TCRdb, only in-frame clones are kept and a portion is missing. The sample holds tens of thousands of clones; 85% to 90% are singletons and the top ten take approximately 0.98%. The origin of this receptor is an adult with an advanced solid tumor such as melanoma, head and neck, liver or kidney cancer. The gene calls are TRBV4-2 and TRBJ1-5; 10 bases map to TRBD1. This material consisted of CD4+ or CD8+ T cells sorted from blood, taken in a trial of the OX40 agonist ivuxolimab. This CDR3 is CASSQDPGTGVQPQHF. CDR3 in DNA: TGTGCCAGCAGCCAAGATCCGGGGACAGGGGTCCAGCCCCAGCATTTT.